The 11 T cell receptor beta chains below come from one sample, sequenced in a study of OX40 agonist ivuxolimab in advanced cancers. Clones were sequenced by immunoSEQ multiplex PCR, and TCRdb holds only the in-frame ones, with some missing. The table has 23,000 or so clones, over 80% seen once. Sample: CD4+ or CD8+ T cells sorted from blood, taken in a trial of the OX40 agonist ivuxolimab. The receptor source for this set is an adult with an advanced solid tumor such as melanoma, head and neck, liver or kidney cancer.

This chain connects TRBV7-9 to TRBJ1-1; D is possibly TRBD1 (5 bases). Deletions cut 3 bases from V and 1 base from J, with 9 bases between. This CDR3 region has 14 residues. CDR1 and CDR2 from the germline V gene are SEHNR and FQNEAQ (reference sequence). CDR3: CASSFSDRNTEAFF. DNA for the CDR3: TGTGCCAGCAGCTTTTCCGACAGGAACACTGAAGCTTTCTTT.

The J gene is TRBJ2-6, the V gene TRBV5-1, with D possibly TRBD2 on 5 matching bases. This CDR3 comprises 16 residues. The V end lost 2 bases, the J end lost 4 bases, and 13 bases lay between the germline ends. Germline V CDR1 and CDR2: SGHRS, YFSETQ. Here the CDR3 reads CASSFGPGIGANVLTF. DNA of the CDR3: TGCGCCAGCAGCTTCGGGCCCGGGATAGGGGCCAACGTCCTGACTTTC.

The chain joins TRBV9 to TRBJ1-1; D is possibly TRBD1 (6 bases). The CDR3 has 13 residues. V lost 0 bases and J 6 bases, leaving 9 bases between the germline ends. Germline V CDR1 and CDR2: SGDLS, YYNGEE. The CDR3 nucleotides read TGTGCCAGCAGCGTAGGAAGGGGGGCTGAAGCTTTCTTT. It is translated as CASSVGRGAEAFF.

The CDR3 spells CASTRTASYEQYF. The CDR3 bases are TGTGCCAGCACGCGGACAGCCTCCTACGAGCAGTACTTC. The chain uses TRBV5-6 and TRBJ2-7; a weak D match, TRBD1 (6 bases). CDR3 length equals 13 residues. CDR1 and CDR2 (germline): SGHDT, YYEEEE. Trimming stripped 6 bases from V and 0 bases from J, with 10 bases between.

The rearrangement links TRBV9 to TRBJ1-6; no clear D gene. V was trimmed by 0 bases and J by 9 bases, leaving 13 bases between them. The CDR3 has 15 amino acids. In germline, CDR1 is SGDLS, CDR2 YYNGEE. The DNA of the CDR3 is TGTGCCAGCAGCGTAGGGCAGGTTATGGTTTCACCCCTCCACTTT. This translates into CASSVGQVMVSPLHF.

This chain joins TRBV4-2 and TRBJ2-7, with TRBD1 matching over 9 bases. Germline V lookup: CDR1 LGHNA, CDR2 YNFKEQ. V shed 2 bases and J 9 bases; nucleotides not matched to a gene: 8. This CDR3 contains 14 residues. For the CDR3, the DNA is TGTGCCAGCAGCCAAAGTCCCGGGACAGGGTGGCAGTACTTC. Its protein product is CASSQSPGTGWQYF.

The chain couples TRBV9 to TRBJ2-3; D call uncertain. Germline V lookup: CDR1 SGDLS, CDR2 YYNGEE. The V end was cut by 0 bases, the J end by 1 base, with 9 bases between. This CDR3 has 15 amino acids. DNA of the CDR3: TGTGCCAGCAGCGTAGAGAACAGTCGCACAGATACGCAGTATTTT. It codes for CASSVENSRTDTQYF.

This rearrangement joins TRBV2 to TRBJ1-2; 7 nucleotides agree with TRBD1. In germline, CDR1 is SNHLY, CDR2 FYNNEI. The CDR3 consists of 14 residues. V gave up 6 bases and J gave up 2 bases; unmatched junction bases: 6. For the CDR3, the DNA is TGTGCCAGCAGAACCGGGACAGCCAACTATGGCTACACCTTC. Its translation is CASRTGTANYGYTF. The whole variable domain, remainder taken from reference TRBV2 and TRBJ1-2, is EPEVTQTPSHQVTQMGQEVILRCVPISNHLYFYWYRQILGQKVEFLVSFYNNEISEKSEIFDDQFSVERPDGSNFTLKIRSTKLEDSAMYFCASRTGTANYGYTFGSGTRLTVV.

This clone showed up just once. The chain couples TRBV19 to TRBJ1-5; D remains ambiguous. The V and J ends lost 3 bases and 0 bases respectively, with 12 bases between them. Per germline, CDR1 LNHDA and CDR2 SQIVND (reference sequence). The length of the CDR3 is 16 residues. CDR3 coding DNA: TGTGCCAGTAGTATCGGTAGCGTTTATAGCAATCAGCCCCAGCATTTT. This codes for CASSIGSVYSNQPQHF.

The V call is TRBV13, the J call TRBJ2-6, with 8 nucleotides matching TRBD1. CDR1 is PRHDT, CDR2 FYEKMQ, per germline (reference sequence). The CDR3 runs to 17 residues. V lost 6 bases to trimming and J lost 0 bases; unmatched junction nucleotides: 7. CDR3 in DNA: TGTGCCAGCAGAGGACAGGGTTACATCTCTGGGGCCAACGTCCTGACTTTC. The encoded protein is CASRGQGYISGANVLTF.

The chain has TRBV5-6 and TRBJ2-7, with a tentative D call TRBD2 (6 bases). Germline V gene data show CDR1 as SGHDT and CDR2 as YYEEEE. The CDR3 is 14 amino acids. V was cut by 8 bases and J by 3 bases, with 18 bases left in between. The CDR3 region is CASRAPGEVYEQYF. In nucleotides, the CDR3 is TGTGCCAGTCGAGCCCCCGGGGAGGTCTACGAGCAGTACTTC.